This T cell receptor (beta chain) was obtained from a study of cytomegalovirus exposure and HLA in healthy donors. Overall study findings and caveats: A later analysis by the authors found several of the most significant clusters apparently linked to common viral pathogens.

The primer mix had 60 Vbeta and 13 Jbeta primers. Clones were sequenced by immunoSEQ multiplex PCR, and TCRdb holds only the in-frame ones, with some missing. The sample yields about 150,000 clones, around 68% seen once. Germline CDR1 and CDR2: SNHLY and FYNNEI. V dropped 6 bases and J dropped 2 bases, with 16 bases sitting between them. The CDR3 runs 16 residues. This clone was observed once. What it binds is unknown. The TCR sequence derives from a young man in good health and CMV-seronegative. The chain couples TRBV2 to TRBJ1-4, with a weak D call TRBD1 (6 bases). Sample: PBMCs. The CDR3 loop reads CASRQRGAGTNEKLFF. The CDR3 DNA is TGTGCCAGCAGACAACGGGGGGCAGGTACTAATGAAAAACTGTTTTTT.